The rows below give T cell receptor beta chains drawn from one sample of a study of shared clonotypes between healthy human individuals. Repertoires were generated with immunoSEQ multiplex PCR, while TCRdb's copy carries only in-frame clones and drops some. The sample includes some 2,500,000 clones, approximately 93% seen only once; the top ten take about 0.39%. Sequenced sample: naive CD4+ T cells from PBMCs. All receptors come from a man younger than 35 in good health. Some clones in this sample may be carry-over from other donors' samples. CDR3s include the opening cysteine and the closing phenylalanine or tryptophan.

TRBJ2-7 TRBV19 CASSIDLFWGESEQYF
TRBJ2-3 TRBV7-9 CASSSTSGGTDTQYF
TRBJ2-5 TRBV28 CASLTSTRETQYF
TRBJ2-3 TRBV9 CASSVQGVDTQYF
TRBJ1-4 TRBV10-3 CAISESRRGNEKLFF
TRBJ2-7 TRBV28 CASSFYTYEQYF
TRBJ2-3 TRBV7-9 CASSLGSSGRPQSDTQYF
TRBJ2-7 TRBV27 CASSLIRLALPLEQYF
TRBJ1-1 TRBV23-1 CASTPGKNTEAFF
TRBJ2-7 TRBV30 CAWSVPPPGQAYF
TRBJ1-4 TRBV6-5 CASSYPGQVVEKLFF
TRBJ1-1 TRBV28 CASSLFSGRLPEAFF
TRBJ1-1 TRBV28 CASSLGGTLGTEAFF
TRBJ2-2 TRBV6-5 CASSYTAGAGELFF
TRBJ2-1 TRBV6-1 CASSARRTSGNNEQFF
TRBJ2-2 TRBV7-8 CASRDRVIGELFF
TRBJ2-3 TRBV20-1 CSARARDTQYF
TRBJ2-1 TRBV5-1 CASSLLAGGYNEQFF
TRBJ1-2 TRBV5-5 CASSLASGGHYGYTF
TRBJ1-1 TRBV27 CASSLPGRFVSF
TRBJ2-7 TRBV6-6 CASSPWGTENPYEQYF
TRBJ2-4 TRBV18 CASSPTSGSSLVQYF
TRBJ2-1 TRBV18 CASSPGTGYNEQFF
TRBJ1-2 TRBV28 CASSQVVNRGKAGYTF
TRBJ1-2 TRBV9 CASSPGGAYGYTF
TRBJ2-5 TRBV4-3 CASSQDGRDRGRRQETQYF
TRBJ2-7 TRBV29-1 CSVVGRALGGNEQYF
TRBJ2-7 TRBV20-1 CSARNPYEQYF
TRBJ1-2 TRBV29-1 CSVETVQGGAPYGYTF
TRBJ1-1 TRBV6-4 CASSAVGVGRYTEAFF
TRBJ1-1 TRBV5-6 CASSRDRGLTEAFF
TRBJ1-2 TRBV7-2 CASSPMDQGGYTF
TRBJ1-2 TRBV9 CASSASGTAYGYTF